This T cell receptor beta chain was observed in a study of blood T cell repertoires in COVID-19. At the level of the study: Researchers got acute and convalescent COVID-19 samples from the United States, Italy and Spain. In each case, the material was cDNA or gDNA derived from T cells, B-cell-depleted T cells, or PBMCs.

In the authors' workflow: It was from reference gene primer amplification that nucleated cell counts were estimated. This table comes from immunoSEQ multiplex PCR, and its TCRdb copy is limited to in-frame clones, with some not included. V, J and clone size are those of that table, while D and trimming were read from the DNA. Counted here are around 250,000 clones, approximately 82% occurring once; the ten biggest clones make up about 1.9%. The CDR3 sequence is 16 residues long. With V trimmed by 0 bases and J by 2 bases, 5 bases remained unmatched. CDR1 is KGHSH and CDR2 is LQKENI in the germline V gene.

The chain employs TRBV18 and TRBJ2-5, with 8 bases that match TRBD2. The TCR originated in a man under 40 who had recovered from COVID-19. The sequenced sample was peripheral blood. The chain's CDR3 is CASSPPIAGTQETQYF. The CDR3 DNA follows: TGTGCCAGCTCACCACCGATAGCGGGAACGCAAGAGACCCAGTACTTC.